These T cell receptor beta chains were read from a single sample in a study of control samples from healthy donors and cancer patients. Data came from immunoSEQ multiplex PCR; TCRdb stores just in-frame clones and leaves some out. The table lists around 49,000 clones, about 92% of them singletons, with roughly 1.4% in the top ten. Sequenced input: PBMCs. All receptors come from a man aged 40-50 years with colorectal cancer. Both conserved end residues are part of each CDR3. Fields, in order: J gene, V gene, D gene, clone size, CDR3 DNA, CDR3 protein. A D gene is named only where the DNA matches it firmly. For some rows the clone size is stated as once, few or many, or as a class when expanded; others skip it.

j_call: TRBJ2-7
v_call: TRBV5-6
d_call: -
clone_size: once
cdr3_nt: TGTGCCAGCAGCTGGGCCGGGACACGATACGAGCAGTACTTC
cdr3_aa: CASSWAGTRYEQYF

j_call: TRBJ2-1
v_call: TRBV24-1
d_call: TRBD1
clone_size: -
cdr3_nt: TGTGCCACCAGTGATATAAGACAGGGGGCCGGCTATGAGCAGTTCTTC
cdr3_aa: CATSDIRQGAGYEQFF

j_call: TRBJ2-1
v_call: TRBV27
d_call: -
clone_size: few
cdr3_nt: TGTGCCAGCAGGAAGGGGGGTATAAACAATGAGCAGTTCTTC
cdr3_aa: CASRKGGINNEQFF

j_call: TRBJ2-1
v_call: TRBV7-9
d_call: -
clone_size: few
cdr3_nt: TGTGCCAGCAGCCACGTGGATAGGAATGAGCAGTTCTTC
cdr3_aa: CASSHVDRNEQFF

j_call: TRBJ1-2
v_call: TRBV28
d_call: -
clone_size: -
cdr3_nt: TGTGCCAGCAGTTATGCGCCGGGAGAGAGGGTTGGCTACACCTTC
cdr3_aa: CASSYAPGERVGYTF

j_call: TRBJ2-5
v_call: TRBV18
d_call: TRBD2
clone_size: -
cdr3_nt: TGTGCCAGCTCACCACCGGGACTAGCGGAGACCCAGTACTTC
cdr3_aa: CASSPPGLAETQYF

j_call: TRBJ2-1
v_call: TRBV3-1/TRBV3-2
d_call: -
clone_size: -
cdr3_nt: TGTGCCAGCAGCGTCCGCGGGGAAAGCTCCTACAATGAGCAGTTCTTC
cdr3_aa: CASSVRGESSYNEQFF

j_call: TRBJ2-6
v_call: TRBV19
d_call: -
clone_size: -
cdr3_nt: TGTGCCAGTAGATACGGAATCTCTGGGGCCAACGTCCTGACTTTC
cdr3_aa: CASRYGISGANVLTF

j_call: TRBJ1-5
v_call: TRBV10-3
d_call: -
clone_size: few
cdr3_nt: TGTGCCATCAGTGAGTCGTGGGGTGGGGGTAATCAGCCCCAGCATTTT
cdr3_aa: CAISESWGGGNQPQHF

j_call: TRBJ2-5
v_call: TRBV10-3
d_call: -
clone_size: -
cdr3_nt: TGTGCCATCAGCCCCCCGGGGGAACGGGAGACCCAGTACTTC
cdr3_aa: CAISPPGERETQYF

j_call: TRBJ1-5
v_call: TRBV19
d_call: -
clone_size: -
cdr3_nt: TGTGCCAGTAGTATTACAGGACAGAGCAATCAGCCCCAGCATTTT
cdr3_aa: CASSITGQSNQPQHF

j_call: TRBJ1-6
v_call: TRBV28
d_call: -
clone_size: -
cdr3_nt: TGTGCCAGCAGTGTCCCGGACGGAGGACAGAGTTCACCCCTCCACTTT
cdr3_aa: CASSVPDGGQSSPLHF

j_call: TRBJ2-1
v_call: TRBV5-1
d_call: TRBD2
clone_size: -
cdr3_nt: TGCGCCAGCAGCTTCCCTAGCGGAGTTAATGAGCAGTTCTTC
cdr3_aa: CASSFPSGVNEQFF

j_call: TRBJ2-7
v_call: TRBV7-6
d_call: -
clone_size: -
cdr3_nt: TGTGCCAGCAGCTCCCCGGGGCAGTCCCCTTACGAGCAGTACTTC
cdr3_aa: CASSSPGQSPYEQYF

j_call: TRBJ2-1
v_call: TRBV7-8
d_call: -
clone_size: -
cdr3_nt: TGTGCCAGCAGGCATAGCAGGGAGCAGTTCTTC
cdr3_aa: CASRHSREQFF

j_call: TRBJ2-5
v_call: TRBV11-2
d_call: -
clone_size: -
cdr3_nt: TGTGCCAGCAGCCAAAAAAACCTGATCCAAGAGACCCAGTACTTC
cdr3_aa: CASSQKNLIQETQYF

j_call: TRBJ2-2
v_call: TRBV19
d_call: -
clone_size: once
cdr3_nt: TGTGCCAGTAGTATCCGCCGAGCGGCGAACACCGGGGAGCTGTTTTTT
cdr3_aa: CASSIRRAANTGELFF

j_call: TRBJ2-2
v_call: TRBV7-9
d_call: -
clone_size: few
cdr3_nt: TGTGCCATCCGGACCTTCGACACCGGGGAGCTGTTTTTT
cdr3_aa: CAIRTFDTGELFF

j_call: TRBJ1-5
v_call: TRBV28
d_call: -
clone_size: -
cdr3_nt: TGTGCCAGCAGTTTAAGGGTAGGGTCTGACAATCAGCCCCAGCATTTT
cdr3_aa: CASSLRVGSDNQPQHF

j_call: TRBJ2-7
v_call: TRBV5-4
d_call: -
clone_size: -
cdr3_nt: TGTGCCAGCAGCTTGGTCCCCTCCTACGAGCAGTACTTC
cdr3_aa: CASSLVPSYEQYF

j_call: TRBJ2-2
v_call: TRBV4-1
d_call: -
clone_size: -
cdr3_nt: TGCGCCAGCAGAGAATCCCTACCGGGTCCAAAACCCGGGGAGCTGTTTTTT
cdr3_aa: CASRESLPGPKPGELFF

j_call: TRBJ2-2
v_call: TRBV5-1
d_call: -
clone_size: -
cdr3_nt: TGCGCCAGCAGCTTGTATCAGCGGAACACCGGGGAGCTGTTTTTT
cdr3_aa: CASSLYQRNTGELFF

j_call: TRBJ2-7
v_call: TRBV14
d_call: -
clone_size: -
cdr3_nt: TGTGCCAGCAGCCGCGGTCCCAGCGAGCAGTACTTC
cdr3_aa: CASSRGPSEQYF

j_call: TRBJ2-6
v_call: TRBV6-6
d_call: -
clone_size: -
cdr3_nt: TGTGCCACCTGGTCATCCTTAAGCTCTGGGGCCAACGTCCTGACTTTC
cdr3_aa: CATWSSLSSGANVLTF

j_call: TRBJ1-5
v_call: TRBV13
d_call: -
clone_size: -
cdr3_nt: TGTGCCAGCAGCCTGAAAGGGCAGCCCCAGCATTTT
cdr3_aa: CASSLKGQPQHF

j_call: TRBJ2-7
v_call: TRBV28
d_call: -
clone_size: -
cdr3_nt: TGTGCCAGCAGTTTGGGGGGCAGGGGAAGGCGGAGGGGCTACGAGCAGTACTTC
cdr3_aa: CASSLGGRGRRRGYEQYF

j_call: TRBJ2-5
v_call: TRBV10-3
d_call: -
clone_size: -
cdr3_nt: TGTGCCATCAGGGCAGAGACCCCGGGGACCCAGTACTTC
cdr3_aa: CAIRAETPGTQYF

j_call: TRBJ2-7
v_call: TRBV9
d_call: TRBD2
clone_size: -
cdr3_nt: TGTGCCAGCAGCGAGGCTAGCGGGAGTTCCTACGAGCAGTACTTC
cdr3_aa: CASSEASGSSYEQYF

j_call: TRBJ2-7
v_call: TRBV27
d_call: TRBD2
clone_size: -
cdr3_nt: TGTGCCAGCAGGACTAGCGGCCTTGAGCAGTACTTC
cdr3_aa: CASRTSGLEQYF

j_call: TRBJ2-2
v_call: TRBV6-5
d_call: TRBD1
clone_size: -
cdr3_nt: TGTGCCAGTCGACAGGGATTCACCGGGGAGCTGTTTTTT
cdr3_aa: CASRQGFTGELFF

j_call: TRBJ1-1
v_call: TRBV5-1
d_call: -
clone_size: -
cdr3_nt: TGCGCCAGCAGCTTCGGGCGGACGAACACTGAAGCTTTCTTT
cdr3_aa: CASSFGRTNTEAFF

j_call: TRBJ1-4
v_call: TRBV10-3
d_call: -
clone_size: -
cdr3_nt: TGTGCCATCAGTCCTGGGGGGAAGTCTGAAAAACTGTTTTTT
cdr3_aa: CAISPGGKSEKLFF

j_call: TRBJ1-5
v_call: TRBV18
d_call: -
clone_size: -
cdr3_nt: TGTGCCAGCTCACCTGGGGAGTATCAGCCCCAGCATTTT
cdr3_aa: CASSPGEYQPQHF

j_call: TRBJ1-3
v_call: TRBV24-1
d_call: -
clone_size: -
cdr3_nt: TGTGCCGCCAGTGATTCAACGACAGGTGGAAACACCATATATTTT
cdr3_aa: CAASDSTTGGNTIYF

j_call: TRBJ2-7
v_call: TRBV7-6
d_call: -
clone_size: once
cdr3_nt: TGTGCCAGCAGCCCCCGGGACATCAACGAGCAGTACTTC
cdr3_aa: CASSPRDINEQYF

j_call: TRBJ2-5
v_call: TRBV5-1
d_call: -
clone_size: -
cdr3_nt: TGCGCCAGCAGGCCGGGACCGATCCAAGAGACCCAGTACTTC
cdr3_aa: CASRPGPIQETQYF

j_call: TRBJ2-3
v_call: TRBV7-8
d_call: -
clone_size: -
cdr3_nt: TGTGCCAGCAGCGGCAGCACAGATACGCAGTATTTT
cdr3_aa: CASSGSTDTQYF

j_call: TRBJ2-1
v_call: TRBV4-2
d_call: -
clone_size: -
cdr3_nt: TGTGCCAGCAGCCCCCGAGAAGCGAGCTCCTACAATGAGCAGTTCTTC
cdr3_aa: CASSPREASSYNEQFF

j_call: TRBJ2-2
v_call: TRBV6-6
d_call: TRBD1
clone_size: -
cdr3_nt: TGTGCCAGCAGTTACTCGGGACAGAGTTACACCGGGGAGCTGTTTTTT
cdr3_aa: CASSYSGQSYTGELFF

j_call: TRBJ1-1
v_call: TRBV6-6
d_call: -
clone_size: -
cdr3_nt: TGTGCCAGCAGACCCGAGGTCACTGAAGCTTTCTTT
cdr3_aa: CASRPEVTEAFF

j_call: TRBJ1-1
v_call: TRBV19
d_call: -
clone_size: -
cdr3_nt: TGTGCCAGTAGTCGCAGGGTGAACACTGAAGCTTTCTTT
cdr3_aa: CASSRRVNTEAFF

j_call: TRBJ1-2
v_call: TRBV7-9
d_call: -
clone_size: -
cdr3_nt: TGTGCCAGCAGACCAAGTGCAAACTATGGCTACACCTTC
cdr3_aa: CASRPSANYGYTF

j_call: TRBJ2-4
v_call: TRBV7-2
d_call: TRBD2
clone_size: -
cdr3_nt: TGTGCCAGCAGCCTTAGCGGGAGGAAAAACATTCAGTACTTC
cdr3_aa: CASSLSGRKNIQYF

j_call: TRBJ2-2
v_call: TRBV2
d_call: -
clone_size: -
cdr3_nt: TGTGCCAGCAGTGAAGCTCCCGGGACCGGGGAGCTGTTTTTT
cdr3_aa: CASSEAPGTGELFF

j_call: TRBJ2-1
v_call: TRBV7-6
d_call: TRBD2
clone_size: -
cdr3_nt: TGTGCCAGCAGCTTAGCGATTGGGACTAGCGGGTACAATGAGCAGTTCTTC
cdr3_aa: CASSLAIGTSGYNEQFF

j_call: TRBJ1-6
v_call: TRBV30
d_call: -
clone_size: -
cdr3_nt: TGTGCCTGGAGTGTGGACCCCAATTCACCCCTCCACTTT
cdr3_aa: CAWSVDPNSPLHF

j_call: TRBJ2-1
v_call: TRBV24-1
d_call: TRBD2
clone_size: -
cdr3_nt: TGTGCCACCGGCAGGGGCCTAGCGGGAGATGAGCAGTTCTTC
cdr3_aa: CATGRGLAGDEQFF

j_call: TRBJ2-7
v_call: TRBV6-2/TRBV6-3
d_call: -
clone_size: -
cdr3_nt: TGTGCCAGCAGCCCCTCGGGACCTCCGTCCTACGAGCAGTACTTC
cdr3_aa: CASSPSGPPSYEQYF

j_call: TRBJ2-1
v_call: TRBV28
d_call: TRBD2
clone_size: -
cdr3_nt: TGTGCCAGCAGTTTGGCCGGGGCGGGAGGTAACAATGAGCAGTTCTTC
cdr3_aa: CASSLAGAGGNNEQFF

j_call: TRBJ2-7
v_call: TRBV6-5
d_call: -
clone_size: -
cdr3_nt: TGTGCCAGCAGTTACTCAGGAATGCTGCTCTTCCCGCAGTACTTC
cdr3_aa: CASSYSGMLLFPQYF

j_call: TRBJ1-2
v_call: TRBV19
d_call: TRBD1
clone_size: -
cdr3_nt: TGTGCCAGTAGTCGATCCGGGACAGGGGGAGGCTCGTACTATGGCTACACCTTC
cdr3_aa: CASSRSGTGGGSYYGYTF

j_call: TRBJ1-6
v_call: TRBV30
d_call: -
clone_size: few
cdr3_nt: TGTGCCTGGAGTCCCAGAACATCCTATAATTCACCCCTCCACTTT
cdr3_aa: CAWSPRTSYNSPLHF

j_call: TRBJ2-7
v_call: TRBV28
d_call: -
clone_size: -
cdr3_nt: TGTGCCAGCAGCCCTCTTAAGGGTCACTACGAGCAGTACTTC
cdr3_aa: CASSPLKGHYEQYF

j_call: TRBJ2-7
v_call: TRBV19
d_call: -
clone_size: -
cdr3_nt: TGTGCCAGTAGTATTCGGAACTCCGAGCAGTACTTC
cdr3_aa: CASSIRNSEQYF

j_call: TRBJ1-1
v_call: TRBV28
d_call: TRBD1
clone_size: -
cdr3_nt: TGTGCCAGCAGGGACAGGAGGAACACTGAAGCTTTCTTT
cdr3_aa: CASRDRRNTEAFF

j_call: TRBJ2-7
v_call: TRBV5-4
d_call: -
clone_size: -
cdr3_nt: TGTGCCAGCAGCTTGGGGGCGGACGAGCAGTACTTC
cdr3_aa: CASSLGADEQYF

j_call: TRBJ1-2
v_call: TRBV28
d_call: -
clone_size: -
cdr3_nt: TGTGCCAGCAACCCCGACTTAACGCATGGCTACACCTTC
cdr3_aa: CASNPDLTHGYTF

j_call: TRBJ2-7
v_call: TRBV6-5
d_call: TRBD1
clone_size: -
cdr3_nt: TGTGCCAGCAGTTCTCCGGGACAGGGCGTCCACGAGCAGTACTTC
cdr3_aa: CASSSPGQGVHEQYF

j_call: TRBJ1-5
v_call: TRBV19
d_call: -
clone_size: -
cdr3_nt: TGTGCCAGTAGTATAAAGGGGCAGGACAATCAGCCCCAGCATTTT
cdr3_aa: CASSIKGQDNQPQHF